The present T cell receptor beta chain was sequenced within a study of cytomegalovirus exposure and HLA in healthy donors. This clone was picked up a small number of times. Antigen: not known. Researchers ran the PCR with 60 Vbeta and 13 Jbeta primers. TCRdb's table, derived via immunoSEQ multiplex PCR, lists solely in-frame clones and lacks some. This table holds 130,000 to 150,000 clones, roughly 80% found once. Each donor's status was that of a healthy bone marrow donor. Overall study findings and caveats: Analysis was carried out at a later point, and it linked a missense DCLRE1C variant to TCR beta V- and J-gene trimming. In vitro data verified three CMV-associated chains as specific for CMV antigens. Per published accounts, TCR beta sequences correctly predicted the HLA-A and HLA-B alleles of most subjects.

The CDR3 sequence is 15 residues long. Germline CDR1 SGHNT, CDR2 YYREEE (reference sequence). The germline V and J ends were trimmed by 0 bases and 7 bases, with 17 bases remaining between them. The V call is TRBV5-4, the J call TRBJ2-7, with D possibly matching TRBD2 (5 bases). This receptor was obtained from a woman between 50 and 59 years old in good health and CMV-seropositive. The sample was PBMCs. The CDR3 here is CASSLGVRGMGEQYF. CDR3 DNA sequence: TGTGCCAGCAGCTTGGGGGTACGGGGTATGGGAGAGCAGTACTTC.